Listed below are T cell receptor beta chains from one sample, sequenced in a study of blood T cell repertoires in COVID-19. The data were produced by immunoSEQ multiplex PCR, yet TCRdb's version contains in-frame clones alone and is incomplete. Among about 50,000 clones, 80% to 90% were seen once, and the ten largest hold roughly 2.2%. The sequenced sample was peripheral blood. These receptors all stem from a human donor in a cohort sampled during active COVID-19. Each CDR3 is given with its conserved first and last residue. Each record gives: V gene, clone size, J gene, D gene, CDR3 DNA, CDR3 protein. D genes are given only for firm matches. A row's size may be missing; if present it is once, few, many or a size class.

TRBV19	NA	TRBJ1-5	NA	TGTGCCAGTAGTAGTCAGGGTTATAGCAATCAGCCCCAGCATTTT	CASSSQGYSNQPQHF
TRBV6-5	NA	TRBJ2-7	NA	TGTGCCAGCGGAGGGGGGGTTTCCTACGAGCAGTACTTC	CASGGGVSYEQYF
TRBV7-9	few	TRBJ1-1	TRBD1	TGTGCCAGCAGCTGGACAGGGGAAGCTTTCTTT	CASSWTGEAFF
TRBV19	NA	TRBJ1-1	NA	TGTGCCAGTAGTAACTCGAACACTGAAGCTTTCTTT	CASSNSNTEAFF
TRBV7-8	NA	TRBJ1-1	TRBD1	TGTGCCAGCAGAAAGGGACAGGGAACTGAAGCTTTCTTT	CASRKGQGTEAFF
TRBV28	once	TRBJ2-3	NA	TGTGCCAGCAGCCCTCTAGAGGTTAACACAGATACGCAGTATTTT	CASSPLEVNTDTQYF
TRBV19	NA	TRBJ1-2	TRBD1	TGTGCCAGTAGTATAGCCGGGACAGGGGATAACTATGGCTACACCTTC	CASSIAGTGDNYGYTF
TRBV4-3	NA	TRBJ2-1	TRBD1	TGCGCCAGCAGCCAGGAAACACAGGGGGCGCGGGTGCAGTTCTTC	CASSQETQGARVQFF
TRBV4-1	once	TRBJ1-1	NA	TGCGCCAGCAGCCAAGGACATTCGGGGTTTGCTGAAGCTTTCTTT	CASSQGHSGFAEAFF
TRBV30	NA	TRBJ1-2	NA	TGTGCCTGGACTTTCAGGTTTAACTATGGCTACACCTTC	CAWTFRFNYGYTF
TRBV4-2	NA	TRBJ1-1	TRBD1	TGTGCCAGCAGCCAACCCTACGGGACAGGGAACACTGAAGCTTTCTTT	CASSQPYGTGNTEAFF
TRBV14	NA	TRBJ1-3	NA	TGTGCCAGCAGCCGAACAGCCGCCGGCTCTGGAAACACCATATATTTT	CASSRTAAGSGNTIYF
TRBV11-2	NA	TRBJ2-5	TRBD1	TGTGCCAGCAGCTCTCCGGGGACAGGGATAGGGGAGACCCAGTACTTC	CASSSPGTGIGETQYF
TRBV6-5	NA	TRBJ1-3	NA	TGTGCCAGCAGCCCGGAGGGCGGAAACACCATATATTTT	CASSPEGGNTIYF
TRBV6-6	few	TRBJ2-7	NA	TGTGCCAGCAGTTACATATGGGCCGAGCAGTACTTC	CASSYIWAEQYF
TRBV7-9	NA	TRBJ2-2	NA	TGTGCCAGCAGCTTAGCTTTAGTGAGGGACACCGGGGAGCTGTTTTTT	CASSLALVRDTGELFF
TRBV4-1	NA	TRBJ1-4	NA	TGCGCCAGCAGCCAGGAGAGGGACATCAAGTTGGGGCAACTGTTTTTT	CASSQERDIKLGQLFF
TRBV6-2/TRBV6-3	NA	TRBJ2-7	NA	TGTGCCAGCAGCCGAGGGCCCAGGACCTCCTACGAGCAGTACTTC	CASSRGPRTSYEQYF
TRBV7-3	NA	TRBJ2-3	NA	TGTGCCAGCAGCTTCGAGGGAACAGATACGCAGTATTTT	CASSFEGTDTQYF
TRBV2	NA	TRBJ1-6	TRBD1	TGTGCCAGCAGTGCGGGACAGGGGGGGTCACCCCTCCACTTT	CASSAGQGGSPLHF
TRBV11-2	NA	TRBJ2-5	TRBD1	TGTGCCAGCAGCTTAGACCCAGCGAGACCCGGGACAGAGAAAGAGACCCAGTACTTC	CASSLDPARPGTEKETQYF
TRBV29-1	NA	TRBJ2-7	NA	TGCAGCGTTGGTTTGAGGGCGACGAACGAGCAGTACTTC	CSVGLRATNEQYF
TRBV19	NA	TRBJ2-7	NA	TGTGCCAGTAGTATGGACGGGCGGGGCGAGCAGTACTTC	CASSMDGRGEQYF
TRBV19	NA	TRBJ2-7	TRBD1	TGTGCCAGTACGGGACAGGGTTTTAACGAGCAGTACTTC	CASTGQGFNEQYF
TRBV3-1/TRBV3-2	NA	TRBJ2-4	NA	TGTGCCAGCAGCCAAAATACAGGGAGTATAAACATTCAGTACTTC	CASSQNTGSINIQYF
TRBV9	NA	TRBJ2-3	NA	TGTGCCAGCAGCGATGAGGGGGTACATCCCACAGATACGCAGTATTTT	CASSDEGVHPTDTQYF
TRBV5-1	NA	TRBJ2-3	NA	TGCGCCAGCCGCTTGGGGGGCAGTAGCACAGATACGCAGTATTTT	CASRLGGSSTDTQYF
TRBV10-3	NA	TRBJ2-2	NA	TGTGCCATCAGTGAGACAGGGCCCGGGGAGCTGTTTTTT	CAISETGPGELFF
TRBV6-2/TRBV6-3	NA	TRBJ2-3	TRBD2	TGTGCCAGCAGTTACTCCCTAGCGGGAGGGCCCCCGGATACGCAGTATTTT	CASSYSLAGGPPDTQYF
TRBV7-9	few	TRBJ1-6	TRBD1	TGTGCCAGCAGTTTCGGACAGGGGGATAATTCACCCCTCCACTTT	CASSFGQGDNSPLHF
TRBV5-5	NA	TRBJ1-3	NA	TGTGCCAGCAGCTCCACGGGTAACTCTGGAAACACCATATATTTT	CASSSTGNSGNTIYF
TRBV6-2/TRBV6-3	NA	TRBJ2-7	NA	TGTGCCAGCAGTTACGTCACAGGTTCCTACGAGCAGTACTTC	CASSYVTGSYEQYF
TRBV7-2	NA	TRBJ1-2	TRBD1	TGTGCCAGCAGCCCGGGACGGCAGGGGGACGGCTACACCTTC	CASSPGRQGDGYTF
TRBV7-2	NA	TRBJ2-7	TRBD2	TGTGCCAGCAACTCCCCCCCCGCGGGAGGCCGTTGGGAGCAGTACTTC	CASNSPPAGGRWEQYF
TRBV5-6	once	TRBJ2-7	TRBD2	TGTGCCAGCAGCTTGGAACTAGCGGGAGGCGGCCGAGACTACGAGCAGTACTTC	CASSLELAGGGRDYEQYF
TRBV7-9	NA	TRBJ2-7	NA	TGTGCCAGCAGCGTTGCGGGATCCTACGAGCAGTACTTC	CASSVAGSYEQYF
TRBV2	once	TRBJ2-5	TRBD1	TGTGCCAGCAGTGAGGACAGGGGGCTTCAAGAGACCCAGTACTTC	CASSEDRGLQETQYF
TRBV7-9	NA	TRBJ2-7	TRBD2	TGTGCCAGCAGCTTAATGTATTGGACTAGCGGTACCGCTAGCTCCCGGACTTTC	CASSLMYWTSGTASSRTF
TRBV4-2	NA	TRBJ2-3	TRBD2	TGTGCCAGCAGCCAAGATGGGACTAGCGGTCTCACAGATACGCAGTATTTT	CASSQDGTSGLTDTQYF
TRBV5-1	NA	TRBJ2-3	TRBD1	TGCGCCAGCAGCTCGAGACAGGGGGCAGAAGATACGCAGTATTTT	CASSSRQGAEDTQYF
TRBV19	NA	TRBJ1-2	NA	TGTGCCAGTAGTATTGGACAGATACCTAACTATGGCTACACCTTC	CASSIGQIPNYGYTF
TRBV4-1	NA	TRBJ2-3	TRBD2	TGCGCCAGCAGCCAAGAAGTAGCGGGGGGGCCCACAGATACGCAGTATTTT	CASSQEVAGGPTDTQYF
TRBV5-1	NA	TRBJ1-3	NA	TGCGCCAGCAGCTTGGCGGGGATTGGAAACACCATATATTTT	CASSLAGIGNTIYF
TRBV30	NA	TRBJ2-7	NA	TGTGCCTGGAGTGGGCAGGGGCGAGAGCAGTACTTC	CAWSGQGREQYF
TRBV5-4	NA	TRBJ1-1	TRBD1	TGTGCCAGCAGCTTCTTGACAGGGCGACTGAACACTGAAGCTTTCTTT	CASSFLTGRLNTEAFF
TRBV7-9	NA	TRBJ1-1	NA	TGTGCCAGCAGCTCAACAGGGTTTGGGTCTTTCTTT	CASSSTGFGSFF
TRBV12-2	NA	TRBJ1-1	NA	TGTGCAAGTCGCTTAGCCCAAGACAGGGTGGAATCCCTCGGCACTGAAGCTTTCTTT	CASRLAQDRVESLGTEAFF
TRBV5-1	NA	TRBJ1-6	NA	TGCGCCAGCAGCTTATCTGGGGGCGCCGATAATTCACCCCTCCACTTT	CASSLSGGADNSPLHF
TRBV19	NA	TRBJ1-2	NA	TGTGCCAGTAGTATAGACCCACCCGTAGGGAGGTGGTTTAGCTACACCTTC	CASSIDPPVGRWFSYTF
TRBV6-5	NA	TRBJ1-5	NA	TGTGCCAGCAGTTACTCCTTGGCACCAAATCAGCCCCAGCATTTT	CASSYSLAPNQPQHF
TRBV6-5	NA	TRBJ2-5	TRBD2	TGTGCCAGCAGAGGATCGACTAGCGGGAGAGAGACCCAGTACTTC	CASRGSTSGRETQYF
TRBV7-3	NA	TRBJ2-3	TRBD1	TGTGCCAGCAGCGCGACAGGGGGTCGCGCAGATACGCAGTATTTT	CASSATGGRADTQYF
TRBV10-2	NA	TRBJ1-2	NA	TGCGCCAGCAGTTGGGCAGGCCCTCCCGATGGCTACACCTTC	CASSWAGPPDGYTF
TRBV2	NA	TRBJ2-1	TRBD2	TGTGCCAGCAGTGGACTAGCGGGGGGGGAGCAGTTCTTC	CASSGLAGGEQFF
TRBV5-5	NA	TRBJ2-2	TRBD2	TGTGCCAGCAGCTTGAGGGCTAGCGGAAACACCGGGGAGCTGTTTTTT	CASSLRASGNTGELFF
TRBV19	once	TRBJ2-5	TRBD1	TGTGCCAGTAGTAAAGGACAGGGGCAGGGAGAGACCCAGTACTTC	CASSKGQGQGETQYF
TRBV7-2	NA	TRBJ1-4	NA	TGTGCCAGCAGCCCTCGCCAAGCAGGGCCCAACAATGAAAAACTGTTTTTT	CASSPRQAGPNNEKLFF
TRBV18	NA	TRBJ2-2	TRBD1	TGTGCCAGCTCACCAAGGGACAGAAACACCGGGGAGCTGTTTTTT	CASSPRDRNTGELFF
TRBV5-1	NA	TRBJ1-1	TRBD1	TGCGCCAGCAGGTTAGGACAGGGGACGAACACCCATGCTGAAGCTTTCTTT	CASRLGQGTNTHAEAFF
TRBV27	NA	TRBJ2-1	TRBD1	TGTGCCAGCAGTACCCGACAGGGGGGCTACAATGAGCAGTTCTTC	CASSTRQGGYNEQFF